The 28 T cell receptor beta chains below were found in one sample sequenced in a study of shared clonotypes between healthy human individuals. Profiled with immunoSEQ multiplex PCR; TCRdb holds only in-frame clones, not every one. The sample carries around 2.1 million clones, 90% to 97% recorded once. Sequencing used naive CD4+ T cells sorted from blood. Indicated subset: CD45RA+ positively selected. The receptors here all came from a man aged 18 to 35 in good health.

A word on this clone: At one end the junction does not follow the germline gene, possibly because of a read error. This chain links TRBV4-3 with TRBJ2-7; TRBD1 aligns across 10 bases. The CDR3 is 19 residues long. The V gene's germline CDR1 is LGHNA and CDR2 YSLEER. CDR3 region: CASSQTDRGQVAGSSEQYF. DNA of the CDR3: TGCGCCAGCAGCCAAACAGACAGGGGGCAAGTAGCGGGGTCCTCCGAGCAGTACTTC.

The chain is built from TRBV10-3 and TRBJ2-5, with D perhaps TRBD2 (5 bases). Deletions cut 5 bases from V and 5 bases from J, with 9 bases between. CDR1 ENHRY and CDR2 SYGVKD come from the germline V gene. This CDR3 comprises 12 residues. Here the CDR3 reads CAISSSIETQYF. In DNA form, the CDR3 reads TGTGCCATCAGTTCTAGCATCGAGACCCAGTACTTC.

This chain connects TRBV7-6 to TRBJ1-1; 7 nucleotides line up with TRBD1. J was trimmed by 4 bases and V by 4 bases; bases with no gene match: 6. Germline loops: CDR1 SGHVS, CDR2 FNYEAQ. This CDR3 spans 14 amino acids. DNA for the CDR3: TGTGCCAGCAGCTCACAGGGGACTGCCACTGAAGCTTTCTTT. Amino acid sequence: CASSSQGTATEAFF. The full variable domain, with the rest looked up from reference TRBV7-6 and TRBJ1-1, is GAGVSQSPRYKVTKRGQDVALRCDPISGHVSLYWYRQALGQGPEFLTYFNYEAQQDKSGLPNDRFSAERPEGSISTLTIQRTEQRDSAMYRCASSSQGTATEAFFGQGTRLTVV.

V is TRBV10-3 and J is TRBJ1-5; D is unclear. CDR1 is ENHRY, CDR2 SYGVKD, per germline. The CDR3 loop spans 14 amino acids. The V and J ends lost 0 bases and 6 bases respectively, with 9 bases between them. The CDR3 nucleotides are TGTGCCATCAGTGAGTCGCCACTGGGTCAGCCCCAGCATTTT. It yields the protein CAISESPLGQPQHF.

The chain couples TRBV6-1 to TRBJ2-2; tentatively, D is TRBD2 (5 bases). V lost 7 bases, J lost 1 base, and 7 bases lay in between. The length of the CDR3 is 13 residues. Germline V lookup: CDR1 MNHNS, CDR2 SASEGT. The CDR3 sequence: CASTGLNTGELFF. The DNA of the CDR3 is TGTGCCAGCACCGGACTGAACACCGGGGAGCTGTTTTTT.

The CDR3 is CASSFMWSDTGELFF. The CDR3 bases are TGTGCCAGCAGCTTCATGTGGTCGGACACCGGGGAGCTGTTTTTT. The chain links TRBV7-2 to TRBJ2-2; D is ambiguous. The germline CDR1 and CDR2 sequences are SGHTA and FQGNSA. V was shortened by 3 bases and J by 3 bases, with 11 bases between the two germline ends. The CDR3 is made up of 15 amino acids.

With respect to this clone: At the DNA level, this CDR3 is encoded by other sequences in the same sample as well. The chain is built from TRBV4-3 and TRBJ2-3, with D hard to call. Germline assignment: CDR1 LGHNA and CDR2 YSLEER. The CDR3 runs 14 residues. Trimming shortened V by 0 bases and J by 2 bases, and 6 bases separated the two germline ends. As DNA, the CDR3 is TGCGCCAGCAGCCAAGATGTCCTCACAGATACGCAGTATTTT. Translation gives CASSQDVLTDTQYF.

The rearrangement joins TRBV10-1 to TRBJ1-5; 7 bases are a match to TRBD1. The CDR3 spans 22 residues. V lost 7 bases, J lost 0 bases, and 27 bases stayed unmatched. CDR1 is WNHNN and CDR2 is SYGVQD in the germline V gene (reference sequence). CDR3 in amino acids: CASKGPATPRCTGDNSNQPQHF. CDR3 nucleotide sequence: TGCGCCAGCAAGGGCCCAGCAACCCCACGGTGTACAGGGGACAATAGCAATCAGCCCCAGCATTTT.

The rearrangement links TRBV30 to TRBJ1-4; 7 positions agree with TRBD1. CDR3 length equals 17 residues. Trimming at V came to 0 bases and at J to 0 bases, leaving 7 bases not matched to a gene. Germline values: CDR1 GTSNPN, CDR2 SVGIG (reference sequence). The CDR3, as DNA: TGTGCCTGGAGTGTACGGCAGGGGGGGCCAACTAATGAAAAACTGTTTTTT. Translated, it gives CAWSVRQGGPTNEKLFF.

This clone came up a few times. Other nucleotide sequences from this sample produce the same CDR3. The chain links TRBV29-1 to TRBJ1-2; TRBD1 matches 7 bases. Germline assignment: CDR1 SQVTM and CDR2 ANQGSEA. The V gene end was trimmed by 6 bases and the J gene end by 6 bases; junction bases not matched to a gene: 1. The CDR3 extends over 10 amino acids. CDR3 bases: TGCAGCGTGGGGACAGATGGCTACACCTTC. Translation gives CSVGTDGYTF.

Notes on this clone: Other DNA sequences within the sample encode an identical CDR3. V gene TRBV6-6 combines with J gene TRBJ1-5; D perhaps matches TRBD1 (5 bases). With 8 bases removed from V and 5 bases from J, the gap between germline ends came to 10 bases. The CDR3 contains 12 residues. Germline assignment: CDR1 MNHNY and CDR2 SVGAGI (reference sequence). This CDR3 is CASRQGDQPQHF. Here the CDR3 DNA reads TGTGCCAGCCGCCAAGGGGATCAGCCCCAGCATTTT.

J is TRBJ2-1 and V is TRBV4-3; 12 bases agree with TRBD2. Germline CDR1 is LGHNA and CDR2 is YSLEER. The CDR3 has 14 residues. With V trimmed by 2 bases and J by 13 bases, 6 bases remained unmatched. The CDR3 loop is CASSQLAGGPGQFF. CDR3 sequence (DNA): TGCGCCAGCAGCCAACTAGCGGGAGGGCCGGGACAGTTCTTC.

CDR3: CASSFQRVATEAFF. The DNA of the CDR3 is TGTGCCAGCAGTTTCCAGCGGGTGGCCACTGAAGCTTTCTTT. The V gene is TRBV6-5, the J gene TRBJ1-1; D gene ambiguous. Trimming removed 4 bases from V and 4 bases from J, with 13 bases in between. Looked up from germline, CDR1 is MNHEY and CDR2 is SVGAGI. The CDR3 is 14 residues long.

The V call is TRBV9, the J call TRBJ2-3; the match to TRBD2 covers 12 bases. Looked up from germline, CDR1 is SGDLS and CDR2 is YYNGEE. The CDR3 length is 16 residues. V was pared by 4 bases and J by 4 bases, with 7 bases of the junction left unmatched. The CDR3 spells CASSSRLAGAADTQYF. The CDR3 DNA reads as TGTGCCAGCAGCTCTAGACTAGCGGGAGCGGCAGATACGCAGTATTTT.

The chain is built from TRBV7-9 and TRBJ1-4; D perhaps matches TRBD1 (6 bases). V dropped 1 base and J dropped 10 bases, with 16 bases sitting between them. CDR1 is SEHNR, CDR2 FQNEAQ, per germline (reference sequence). This CDR3 is built from 15 residues. The CDR3 loop is CASSLGTVNQGKLFF. Written as DNA, the CDR3 is TGTGCCAGCAGCTTAGGGACAGTGAATCAGGGAAAACTGTTTTTT.

This clone was seen just once. Within the sample, other DNA sequences also encode this same CDR3. The V call is TRBV6-5, the J call TRBJ1-1, with D unresolved. There are 14 residues in the CDR3. Trimming cost V 0 bases and J 1 base, with 6 bases left between them. Germline V gene lookup returns CDR1 MNHEY and CDR2 SVGAGI. For the CDR3, the DNA is TGTGCCAGCAGTTACTCGATGGGGAACACTGAAGCTTTCTTT. Its translation is CASSYSMGNTEAFF.

V usage is TRBV18 and J usage is TRBJ2-3; TRBD1 might be the D (6 bases). V was trimmed by 2 bases and J by 3 bases, leaving 9 bases between them. The V gene's germline CDR1 is KGHSH and CDR2 LQKENI. This CDR3 spans 14 amino acids. The CDR3 DNA follows: TGTGCCAGCTCACCAGTTACAGGGACAGATACGCAGTATTTT. Its protein product is CASSPVTGTDTQYF.

The chain links TRBV6-6 to TRBJ1-4, with D uncertain. Per the germline V gene, CDR1 is MNHNY and CDR2 is SVGAGI (reference sequence). Trimming pared 2 bases from V and 4 bases from J, leaving 14 bases between. The CDR3 is made up of 16 amino acids. The CDR3 coding sequence is TGTGCCAGCAGTTACAGGAGGGAGAGGATTAATGAAAAACTGTTTTTT. Translated: CASSYRRERINEKLFF.

The chain combines TRBV7-9 with TRBJ1-6, with D perhaps matching TRBD1 (6 bases). In germline, CDR1 is SEHNR, CDR2 FQNEAQ (reference sequence). V was shortened by 2 bases and J by 9 bases, with 14 bases between the two germline ends. This CDR3 region has 15 residues. The CDR3, as DNA: TGTGCCAGCAGCTTATCCCAGGGAGGGGGTTCACCCCTCCACTTT. Amino acids: CASSLSQGGGSPLHF.

The chain links TRBV5-1 to TRBJ2-2; no firm D call. This CDR3 region has 16 residues. CDR1 SGHRS and CDR2 YFSETQ come from the germline V gene. Trimming stripped 0 bases from V and 5 bases from J, with 14 bases between. The CDR3 sequence: CASSLGTLVFTGELFF. CDR3 nucleotides: TGCGCCAGCAGCTTGGGGACGCTGGTGTTTACCGGGGAGCTGTTTTTT.

In this sample, this clone turned up once. For the CDR3, the DNA is TGTGCCAGCGAAGGACAGGGGGCCGTCGGGGAGCTGTTTTTT. It is translated as CASEGQGAVGELFF. The V call is TRBV6-5, the J call TRBJ2-2, with 11 bases identical to TRBD1. V was clipped by 8 bases and J by 7 bases; unmatched bases: 6. The CDR3 covers 14 residues. In germline, CDR1 is MNHEY, CDR2 SVGAGI.

The chain couples TRBV6-5 to TRBJ1-3; 9 bases match TRBD1. The CDR3 has 14 residues. Trimming cost V 6 bases and J 3 bases; bases outside gene matches: 3. The germline V gene encodes CDR1 MNHEY and CDR2 SVGAGI. The CDR3 DNA reads TGTGCCAGCAGACAGGGGGCTTTTGGAAACACCATATATTTT. Translation gives CASRQGAFGNTIYF.

J is TRBJ1-6 and V is TRBV4-3; D is unclear. CDR3 length: 13 residues. Germline assignment: CDR1 LGHNA and CDR2 YSLEER. Deletions cut 3 bases from V and 6 bases from J, with 6 bases between. The CDR3 nucleotides read TGCGCCAGCAGCCAGGAACCTAATTCACCCCTCCACTTT. Its translation: CASSQEPNSPLHF.

Remarks on this clone: Other DNA sequences in the same sample also yield this CDR3. The chain uses TRBV28 and TRBJ1-1; the D is unclear. The CDR3 contains 14 residues. Trimming left V 3 bases short and J 0 bases short, with 8 bases between. The V gene's germline CDR1 is MDHEN and CDR2 SYDVKM. The CDR3 DNA sequence: TGTGCCAGCAGTTTGGGAGGGCTGAACACTGAAGCTTTCTTT. This gives the protein CASSLGGLNTEAFF.

This chain uses TRBV6-5 with TRBJ2-7; 11 bases line up with TRBD2. The germline CDR1 and CDR2 sequences are MNHEY and SVGAGI. The CDR3 loop spans 14 amino acids. J gave up 3 bases and V 7 bases, and 5 bases lay outside the gene matches. The CDR3 region is CASNRLAGSYEQYF. The CDR3 DNA follows: TGTGCCAGCAACCGACTAGCGGGGAGCTACGAGCAGTACTTC.

CDR3 DNA: TGTGCCAGCAGCTTCCCGGGGAAGACTGAAGCTTTCTTT. Translation: CASSFPGKTEAFF. V gene TRBV11-1 combines with J gene TRBJ1-1; D unresolved. Trimming left V 3 bases short and J 5 bases short, with 10 bases between. Germline V gives CDR1 SGHAT, CDR2 FQDESV (reference sequence). The CDR3 totals 13 residues.

This rearrangement joins TRBV5-1 to TRBJ1-1; 9 nucleotides agree with TRBD1. Per germline, CDR1 SGHRS and CDR2 YFSETQ. This CDR3 is built from 13 residues. V shed 5 bases and J 4 bases; nucleotides not matched to a gene: 3. The DNA of the CDR3 is TGCGCCAGCAGGGCGACAGGGGGCACTGAAGCTTTCTTT. Translating gives CASRATGGTEAFF.

This clone was seen a single time. The same CDR3 arises from other DNA sequences in this sample as well. This chain links TRBV5-1 with TRBJ2-7, with D tentatively TRBD2 (6 bases). Trimming shortened V by 1 base and J by 3 bases, and 8 bases separated the two germline ends. This CDR3 spans 13 amino acids. Germline lookup yields CDR1 SGHRS and CDR2 YFSETQ. Here the CDR3 reads CASSLRTNYEQYF. The DNA for the CDR3 is TGCGCCAGCAGCTTGAGGACTAACTACGAGCAGTACTTC.